The 21 T cell receptor beta chains presented below share a single source sample, sequenced in a study of blood T cell repertoires in COVID-19 (dated by TCRdb to the early 2020s). Library preparation was by the immunoSEQ multiplex PCR assay. What TCRdb holds here is the immuneACCESS table cut down to in-frame rearrangements. Part of the clones is not present; checked against another copy, under half of the missing clones reflect an unresolved V gene, and the others are unexplained. The sample table lists 360,000 or so clones, 88% of them with a count of one. Around 0.92% of the sample lies in the top ten. Sequencing was done on a sample of PBMCs or T cells enriched from blood (not recorded which). These receptors came from a woman in her twenties or thirties who had been exposed to COVID-19.

The rearrangement uses TRBV28 and TRBJ2-2; D is perhaps TRBD1 (6 bases). CDR1 and CDR2 (germline): MDHEN, SYDVKM. The CDR3 covers 14 residues. Trimming took off 4 bases at V and 1 base at J, with 7 bases between the two ends. The CDR3 nucleotides read TGTGCCAGCAGTTCGGGACAGAACACCGGGGAGCTGTTTTTT. Protein sequence: CASSSGQNTGELFF. Looking up the rest from reference TRBV28 and TRBJ2-2 gives the full variable domain: DVKVTQSSRYLVKRTGEKVFLECVQDMDHENMFWYRQDPGLGLRLIYFSYDVKMKEKGDIPEGYSVSREKKERFSLILESASTNQTSMYLCASSSGQNTGELFFGEGSRLTVL.

The rearrangement links TRBV9 to TRBJ1-6, with 10 nucleotides matching TRBD1. Germline V CDR1 and CDR2: SGDLS, YYNGEE. Trimming removed 3 bases from V and 10 bases from J; junction bases left unmatched: 10. The length of the CDR3 is 16 residues. CDR3 DNA: TGTGCCAGCAGCGCCCCCGGGACAGGGGTTCGGTCACCCCTCCACTTT. Amino acid sequence: CASSAPGTGVRSPLHF.

The chain couples TRBV29-1 to TRBJ1-3; D unresolved. The CDR3 covers 11 residues. Trimming removed 6 bases at V and 1 base at J, with 4 bases between. Germline V gene data show CDR1 as SQVTM and CDR2 as ANQGSEA. DNA for the CDR3: TGCAGCGTGTCATCTGGAAACACCATATATTTT. This gives the protein CSVSSGNTIYF. The full variable domain, completed using reference TRBV29-1 and TRBJ1-3, is SAVISQKPSRDICQRGTSLTIQCQVDSQVTMMFWYRQQPGQSLTLIATANQGSEATYESGFVIDKFPISRPNLTFSTLTVSNMSPEDSSIYLCSVSSGNTIYFGEGSWLTVV.

This clone appeared a single time. The CDR3 region is CASSPQSVSGELFF. The CDR3 DNA reads as TGTGCCAGCAGCCCTCAAAGCGTAAGCGGGGAGCTGTTTTTT. This chain links TRBV7-3 with TRBJ2-2; D is unclear. Germline V gene sequence: CDR1 SGHTA, CDR2 FQGTGA. CDR3 length: 14 amino acids. The V and J ends lost 5 bases and 7 bases respectively, with 14 bases between them.

The gene calls are TRBV24-1 and TRBJ2-7; D unresolved. Germline loops: CDR1 KGHDR, CDR2 SFDVKD. The V end was cut by 4 bases, the J end by 5 bases, with 11 bases between. There are 13 residues in the CDR3. The CDR3: CATSDLRTHEQYF. The CDR3 region has the DNA TGTGCCACCAGTGACCTACGAACCCACGAGCAGTACTTC.

This sequence joins TRBV5-1 and TRBJ2-7, with TRBD2 matching 8 bases. Germline V CDR1 and CDR2: SGHRS, YFSETQ. The V gene end was trimmed by 7 bases and the J gene end by 3 bases; junction bases not matched to a gene: 15. CDR3 length: 16 residues. CDR3 in DNA: TGCGCCAGCCCAACCCGAGGGGGGACTAGTCGCTACGAGCAGTACTTC. This encodes CASPTRGGTSRYEQYF. The full variable domain, with the rest looked up from reference TRBV5-1 and TRBJ2-7, is KAGVTQTPRYLIKTRGQQVTLSCSPISGHRSVSWYQQTPGQGLQFLFEYFSETQRNKGNFPGRFSGRQFSNSRSEMNVSTLELGDSALYLCASPTRGGTSRYEQYFGPGTRLTVT.

V is TRBV9 and J is TRBJ2-2; 8 bases are shared with TRBD2. V dropped 0 bases and J dropped 5; count of bases not matched to a gene: 9. The germline V gene encodes CDR1 SGDLS and CDR2 YYNGEE. This CDR3 has 17 residues. The CDR3 here is CASSVGSSGSLTGELFF. The CDR3 DNA sequence: TGTGCCAGCAGCGTAGGTTCCAGCGGGAGCTTGACCGGGGAGCTGTTTTTT.

The rearrangement joins TRBV7-2 to TRBJ1-1, with 9 bases aligning to TRBD1. The CDR3 length is 14 residues. Per germline, CDR1 SGHTA and CDR2 FQGNSA. The V and J ends lost 3 bases and 6 bases, in that order; junction bases with no gene match: 5. In DNA form, the CDR3 reads TGTGCCAGCAGCTTGAGGGGGACAGGGCCTGAAGCTTTCTTT. It encodes CASSLRGTGPEAFF.

This sequence joins TRBV11-2 and TRBJ1-5; D remains ambiguous. CDR3 size: 13 residues. Germline loops: CDR1 SGHAT, CDR2 FQNNGV. V was trimmed by 4 bases and J by 5 bases, leaving 9 bases between them. Here the CDR3 DNA reads TGTGCCAGCAGCTCCTCCCCGGATCAGCCCCAGCATTTT. This codes for CASSSSPDQPQHF.

This clone was seen a few times. The chain combines TRBV4-1 with TRBJ1-2, with 7 bases identical to TRBD1. There are 15 residues in the CDR3. Per germline, CDR1 MGHRA and CDR2 YSYEKL. The trim removed 0 bases at V and 6 bases at J, leaving 7 bases unmatched. DNA for the CDR3: TGCGCCAGCAGCCAAGACTGGGACAGACGTAATGGCTACACCTTC. Translating it yields CASSQDWDRRNGYTF.

The chain joins TRBV11-2 to TRBJ1-4; maybe TRBD1 (5 bases). CDR1 is SGHAT and CDR2 is FQNNGV in the germline V gene. Trimming took 5 bases from V and 0 from J, leaving 13 bases between them. The CDR3 covers 16 residues. As DNA, the CDR3 is TGTGCCAGCAGCGTCAGAACAGGAGCAACTAATGAAAAACTGTTTTTT. As protein: CASSVRTGATNEKLFF.

This clone was counted once. J is TRBJ2-7 and V is TRBV27; tentative D call: TRBD1 (5 bases). This CDR3 region has 14 residues. The ends were cut back, 2 bases at V and 4 bases at J, with 12 bases in the middle. Germline CDR1 is MNHEY and CDR2 is SMNVEV (reference sequence). This CDR3 reads CASSLGGQGYEQYF. The CDR3 DNA reads as TGTGCCAGCAGTTTAGGTGGTCAGGGATACGAGCAGTACTTC.

The V gene is TRBV3-1 (or the pseudogene TRBV3-2), the J gene TRBJ2-6, with a weak D call TRBD2 (5 bases). This CDR3 has 22 residues. Germline V CDR1 and CDR2: LGHDT, YNNKEL (reference sequence). Trimming left V 3 bases short and J 1 base short, with 28 bases between. The CDR3 spells CASSQKSSAEGWVLSGANVLTF. CDR3 nucleotide sequence: TGTGCCAGCAGCCAGAAATCTTCGGCAGAGGGTTGGGTCCTTTCTGGGGCCAACGTCCTGACTTTC.

This chain joins TRBV3-1 (or the pseudogene TRBV3-2) and TRBJ2-1, with 14 bases that match TRBD2. Germline V gives CDR1 LGHDT, CDR2 YNNKEL (reference sequence). The CDR3 is made up of 19 amino acids. J gave up 3 bases and V 2 bases, and 9 bases lay outside the gene matches. For the CDR3, the DNA is TGTGCCAGCAGCCAATATTCTGGGACTAGCGGGAGATTCTACAATGAGCAGTTCTTC. Amino acids: CASSQYSGTSGRFYNEQFF.

The V and J genes are TRBV20-1 and TRBJ1-1, with TRBD1 matching 9 bases. The CDR3 sequence is 11 residues long. Trimming cost V 5 bases and J 7 bases; bases outside gene matches: 2. Germline lookup yields CDR1 DFQATT and CDR2 SNEGSKA (reference sequence). CDR3 sequence (DNA): TGCAGTGCTGGGACAGGGCGTGAAGCTTTCTTT. It translates to CSAGTGREAFF.

With regard to this clone: This specimen includes other DNA sequences encoding the same CDR3. This chain joins TRBV19 and TRBJ1-1; D is unresolved. This CDR3 has 13 amino acids. CDR1 is LNHDA and CDR2 is SQIVND in the germline V gene (reference sequence). Trimming removed 3 bases at V and 1 base at J, with 6 bases between. This CDR3 reads CASSINRNTEAFF. CDR3 bases: TGTGCCAGTAGTATTAACAGGAACACTGAAGCTTTCTTT. The full variable domain, with the rest looked up from reference TRBV19 and TRBJ1-1, is DGGITQSPKYLFRKEGQNVTLSCEQNLNHDAMYWYRQDPGQGLRLIYYSQIVNDFQKGDIAEGYSVSREKKESFPLTVTSAQKNPTAFYLCASSINRNTEAFFGQGTRLTVV.

The chain has TRBV7-2 and TRBJ2-1; 14 bases align to TRBD2. The V segment lost 3 bases and the J segment 8 bases; nucleotides outside the gene matches: 3. Germline CDR1 SGHTA, CDR2 FQGNSA. The CDR3 extends over 15 amino acids. The CDR3 reads CASSLGLAGVDEQFF. The CDR3 region has the DNA TGTGCCAGCAGCTTGGGACTAGCGGGAGTCGATGAGCAGTTCTTC. Based on the CDR3 plus reference TRBV7-2 and TRBJ2-1, the full variable domain is GAGVSQSPSNKVTEKGKDVELRCDPISGHTALYWYRQSLGQGLEFLIYFQGNSAPDKSGLPSDRFSAERTGGSVSTLTIQRTQQEDSAVYLCASSLGLAGVDEQFFGPGTRLTVL.

This rearrangement joins TRBV7-3 to TRBJ2-1; a weak D match, TRBD2 (6 bases). With 2 bases removed from V and 14 bases from J, the gap between germline ends came to 16 bases. The CDR3 spans 13 residues. The germline V gene has CDR1 SGHTA and CDR2 FQGTGA. CDR3 DNA sequence: TGTGCCAGCAGCTTACAGGGCGGGACTGGTGAGTTCTTC. Its protein is CASSLQGGTGEFF.

V usage is TRBV19 and J usage is TRBJ1-1, with D possibly being TRBD1 (5 bases). Germline V gene lookup returns CDR1 LNHDA and CDR2 SQIVND (reference sequence). Trimming removed 2 bases from V and 5 bases from J, with 15 bases in between. The CDR3 has 15 residues. The CDR3 protein is CASSIIQGGATEAFF. The CDR3 DNA follows: TGTGCCAGTAGTATAATTCAGGGAGGGGCGACTGAAGCTTTCTTT. Full variable domain (outside the CDR3, taken from reference TRBV19 and TRBJ1-1): DGGITQSPKYLFRKEGQNVTLSCEQNLNHDAMYWYRQDPGQGLRLIYYSQIVNDFQKGDIAEGYSVSREKKESFPLTVTSAQKNPTAFYLCASSIIQGGATEAFFGQGTRLTVV.

This chain links TRBV3-1 (or the pseudogene TRBV3-2) with TRBJ1-6; the D gene is possibly TRBD1 (6 bases). V lost 0 bases and J 0 bases, leaving 9 bases between the germline ends. This CDR3 has 17 amino acids. In germline, CDR1 is LGHDT, CDR2 YNNKEL (reference sequence). In nucleotides, the CDR3 is TGTGCCAGCAGCCAAGACACAGGGAGCTCCTATAATTCACCCCTCCACTTT. Amino acid sequence: CASSQDTGSSYNSPLHF.

This clone was recorded only once. The rearrangement uses TRBV9 and TRBJ1-1; the D is unclear. Trimming stripped 2 bases from V and 2 bases from J, with 7 bases between. The length of the CDR3 is 13 residues. Germline CDR1 is SGDLS and CDR2 is YYNGEE. CDR3 sequence reads: CASSVVRNTEAFF. The CDR3 DNA sequence: TGTGCCAGCAGCGTGGTGAGAAACACTGAAGCTTTCTTT.